These 13 T cell receptor beta chains came from one sample sequenced in a study of cytomegalovirus exposure and HLA in healthy donors. PCR was performed using 60 Vbeta and 13 Jbeta primers. Repertoires were generated with immunoSEQ multiplex PCR, while TCRdb's copy carries only in-frame clones and drops some. The sample records 220,000 or so clones, roughly 84% being singletons. Sequencing used PBMCs. The receptors originated from a man aged 50-60 years in good health and CMV-seronegative.

The chain uses TRBV5-1 and TRBJ2-6; 7 bases fit TRBD1. CDR1 is SGHRS and CDR2 is YFSETQ in the germline V gene. The CDR3 is made up of 16 amino acids. After removal of 1 base from V and 2 bases from J, the junction contained 3 bases not matched to a gene. This CDR3 is CASSLWQGAGANVLTF. Written as DNA, the CDR3 is TGCGCCAGCAGCTTGTGGCAGGGGGCTGGGGCCAACGTCCTGACTTTC.

A few counts support this clone. This chain joins TRBV30 and TRBJ1-5; D perhaps matches TRBD1 (6 bases). Trimming took off 5 bases at V and 6 bases at J, with 17 bases between the two ends. The CDR3 covers 14 residues. The V gene's germline CDR1 is GTSNPN and CDR2 SVGIG (reference sequence). The CDR3 loop is CAWGGDRNGQPQHF. The CDR3 region has the DNA TGTGCCTGGGGAGGCGACAGGAATGGTCAGCCCCAGCATTTT.

The chain employs TRBV18 and TRBJ2-7; 8 bases agree with TRBD1. Germline loops: CDR1 KGHSH, CDR2 LQKENI. The CDR3 runs 14 residues. The trim removed 6 bases at V and 6 bases at J, leaving 10 bases unmatched. The CDR3 region has the DNA TGTGCCAGCTCGCCGGTCGGACAGGGAGGCGAGCAGTACTTC. Its translation is CASSPVGQGGEQYF.

J is TRBJ2-7 and V is TRBV27; 9 nucleotides line up with TRBD1. Germline CDR1 is MNHEY and CDR2 is SMNVEV (reference sequence). Trimming at V came to 5 bases and at J to 2 bases, leaving 10 bases not matched to a gene. This CDR3 spans 16 amino acids. CDR3 coding DNA: TGTGCCAGCAGTCCGGACAGGGGCGATTATCCCTACGAGCAGTACTTC. Its protein is CASSPDRGDYPYEQYF.

The CDR3 bases are TGTGCCAGCAGTGCACAGGGTCTCTCGTCTAGCGAGCAGTTCTTC. It encodes CASSAQGLSSSEQFF. The V gene is TRBV2, the J gene TRBJ2-1; tentatively, D is TRBD1 (6 bases). There are 15 residues in the CDR3. Between the trimmed V and J ends, which lost 4 bases and 10 bases, there was a span of 20 bases. Germline V gives CDR1 SNHLY, CDR2 FYNNEI.

On this clone itself: One end of the junction fails to match germline, which may point to a read error. This rearrangement joins TRBV4-1 to TRBJ2-2; maybe TRBD2 (6 bases). The CDR3 runs to 17 residues. Germline V CDR1 and CDR2: MGHRA, YSYEKL. CDR3 in amino acids: CAGSQVAAGRYTGELFF. CDR3 DNA: TGCGCCGGCAGCCAAGTGGCCGCGGGGAGATACACCGGGGAGCTGTTTTTT.

The gene calls are TRBV29-1 and TRBJ1-1; 7 bases fit TRBD1. V lost 5 bases and J lost 2; bases outside the gene matches: 5. The CDR3 runs 13 residues. From germline, CDR1 is SQVTM and CDR2 ANQGSEA. The CDR3: CSVLKGANTEAFF. In nucleotides, the CDR3 is TGCAGCGTTCTCAAGGGGGCCAACACTGAAGCTTTCTTT.

The V call is TRBV5-4, the J call TRBJ2-2; TRBD2 matches 11 bases. The CDR3 runs 17 residues. Per germline, CDR1 SGHNT and CDR2 YYREEE (reference sequence). V was pared by 4 bases and J by 1 base, with 6 bases of the junction left unmatched. The CDR3 is CASSALAGAMNTGELFF. The CDR3, as DNA: TGTGCCAGCAGCGCACTAGCGGGGGCGATGAACACCGGGGAGCTGTTTTTT.

This clone was counted between two and nine times. The chain uses TRBV27 and TRBJ2-7; 9 nucleotides match TRBD1. CDR3 length: 14 residues. From germline, CDR1 is MNHEY and CDR2 SMNVEV (reference sequence). Trimming took 7 bases from V and 0 from J; bases not matched to a gene: 4. The CDR3: CASKGQGYSYEQYF. The CDR3 nucleotides are TGTGCCAGCAAGGGACAGGGATACTCCTACGAGCAGTACTTC.

The V gene is TRBV29-1, the J gene TRBJ2-4; D is possibly TRBD2 (5 bases). V was trimmed by 3 bases and J by 1 base, leaving 16 bases between them. The CDR3 is made up of 16 amino acids. Germline V gene lookup returns CDR1 SQVTM and CDR2 ANQGSEA. As DNA, the CDR3 is TGCAGCGTTGATCTGGCCGGAGGTTTTGCCAAAAACATTCAGTACTTC. As protein: CSVDLAGGFAKNIQYF.

The chain is built from TRBV6-1 and TRBJ2-2; D is unclear. This CDR3 contains 13 residues. Trimming stripped 8 bases from V and 3 bases from J, with 10 bases between. Germline lookup yields CDR1 MNHNS and CDR2 SASEGT. The CDR3 region is CASSLLDTGELFF. In nucleotides, the CDR3 is TGTGCCAGCTCCCTCTTAGACACCGGGGAGCTGTTTTTT.

This clone was counted between two and nine times. The chain links TRBV5-4 to TRBJ2-1; tentatively, D is TRBD2 (6 bases). Looked up from germline, CDR1 is SGHNT and CDR2 is YYREEE (reference sequence). This CDR3 is built from 17 residues. V lost 1 base and J lost 0, with 14 bases in between. CDR3 region: CASSLLLAKSSYNEQFF. CDR3 DNA sequence: TGTGCCAGCAGCTTGCTACTAGCAAAGAGCTCCTACAATGAGCAGTTCTTC.

This sequence joins TRBV10-3 and TRBJ2-7; 12 positions agree with TRBD2. The V and J ends lost 2 bases and 5 bases, in that order; junction bases with no gene match: 10. The CDR3 totals 17 residues. Germline CDR1 and CDR2: ENHRY and SYGVKD. CDR3 sequence (DNA): TGTGCCATCAGTGAGCCGCCCCCTAGCGGGAGGGCAAACGAGCAGTACTTC. It codes for CAISEPPPSGRANEQYF.